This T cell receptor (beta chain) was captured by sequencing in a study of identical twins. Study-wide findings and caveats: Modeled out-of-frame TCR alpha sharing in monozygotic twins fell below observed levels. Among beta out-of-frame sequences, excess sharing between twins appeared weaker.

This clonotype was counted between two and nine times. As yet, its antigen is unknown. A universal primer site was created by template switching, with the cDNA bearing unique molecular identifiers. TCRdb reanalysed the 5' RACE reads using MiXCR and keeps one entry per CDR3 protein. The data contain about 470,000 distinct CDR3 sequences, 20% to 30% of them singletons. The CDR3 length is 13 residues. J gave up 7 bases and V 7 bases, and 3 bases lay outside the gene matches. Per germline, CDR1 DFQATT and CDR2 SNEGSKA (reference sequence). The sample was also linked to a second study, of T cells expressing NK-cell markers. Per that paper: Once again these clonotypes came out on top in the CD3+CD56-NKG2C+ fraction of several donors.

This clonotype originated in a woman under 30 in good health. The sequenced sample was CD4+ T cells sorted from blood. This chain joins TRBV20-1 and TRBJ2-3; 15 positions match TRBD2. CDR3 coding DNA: TGCAGTGGGACTAGCGGGGGGGCAAATACGCAGTATTTT. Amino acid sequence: CSGTSGGANTQYF.